This TCR beta chain was sequenced in a study of T cells in Graves' hyperthyroidism and ophthalmopathy. Unmatched junction bases numbered 5, after V lost 1 base and J lost 5 bases. From germline, CDR1 is LGHDT and CDR2 YNNKEL (reference sequence). The CDR3 totals 16 residues. Amplification yielded TCR beta CDR3 regions, with RNA transcripts as the source. With the HTBI primer set, the TCR CDR3 went through a first round of RT-PCR. Each CDR3 protein is one row after TCRdb ran MiXCR on the multiplex PCR reads. The sample carries around 600,000 distinct CDR3 sequences, 13% to 15% recorded once. The TCR was taken from a woman aged 45-65 years with Graves' ophthalmopathy. Specimen: blood. The chain couples TRBV3-1 to TRBJ2-1; 10 positions match TRBD2. The CDR3 is CASSQVPSGRHNEQFF. In DNA form, the CDR3 reads TGTGCCAGCAGCCAAGTCCCTAGCGGGAGACACAATGAGCAGTTCTTC.